This T cell receptor (beta chain) was profiled in a study of blood T cell repertoires in COVID-19. Study overall: PBMCs, B-cell-depleted T cells, or T cells provided the cDNA or gDNA that made up the material.

Profiled with immunoSEQ multiplex PCR; TCRdb holds only in-frame clones, not every one. The sample has a few hundred thousand clones; 90% are singletons. Participants, roughly 18 to 90 years old, spanned some 23 US areas. Trimming removed 0 bases from V and 4 bases from J, with 4 bases in between. This CDR3 has 13 residues. Germline V gene sequence: CDR1 SGHVS, CDR2 FNYEAQ. V is TRBV7-6 and J is TRBJ1-5; the D is unclear. Sequencing used PBMCs or T cells enriched from blood (not recorded which). This clonotype originated in a man aged 25-40 years who had been exposed to COVID-19. The CDR3 DNA reads TGTGCCAGCAGCTTAGCGTCAAATCAGCCCCAGCATTTT. Translated: CASSLASNQPQHF.